This T cell receptor (beta chain) was documented in a study of graft-versus-host responses after intestinal transplantation. About the research overall: Isolated intestinal, liver-intestinal, or multivisceral transplants had been given to the recipients. Every one of the recipients received anti-thymocyte globulin induction and afterwards took tacrolimus and steroids for three to four years. The study, taken as a whole, reports: Peak circulating GvH clone levels were associated with early post-transplant HvG declines. The marrow of recipients harbored GvH clones, and ileum or blood showed some of them first.

Assay used: immunoSEQ multiplex PCR; TCRdb lists only in-frame clones, some missing. The sample lists 75,000 to 100,000 clones, approximately 85% occurring once. This CDR3 is 14 amino acids long. V was trimmed by 2 bases and J by 3 bases, leaving 10 bases between them. Germline V lookup: CDR1 MGHRA, CDR2 YSYEKL. A remark on this clone: Antigen unknown.

This chain uses TRBV4-1 with TRBJ1-1; D perhaps matches TRBD1 (5 bases). Specimen: PBMCs, collected 255 days after intestinal transplant. The TCR originated in a human patient who received an intestinal transplant, so some T cells may come from the graft donor. This CDR3 is CASSQRWGYTEAFF. The CDR3 coding sequence is TGCGCCAGCAGCCAACGGTGGGGCTACACTGAAGCTTTCTTT.